These T cell receptor beta chains were read from a single sample in a study of cytomegalovirus exposure and HLA in healthy donors. Data came from immunoSEQ multiplex PCR; TCRdb stores just in-frame clones and leaves some out. The repertoire consists of around 150,000 clones, with 75% occurring once and the leading ten covering almost 3%. The specimen sequenced was PBMCs. All receptors derive from a woman in her forties or fifties in good health and CMV-seropositive. Both conserved end residues are part of each CDR3. The order of the fields is D gene, clone size, V gene, J gene, CDR3 DNA, CDR3 protein. A D gene is named only where the DNA matches it firmly. Size is stated for part of the rows, as once, few or many counts, or as a class when the clone is expanded.

.,.,TRBV10-3,TRBJ2-7,TGTGCCATCAGTAAGGATCCGGGACTCCCCCACGAGCAGTACTTC,CAISKDPGLPHEQYF
.,.,TRBV5-1,TRBJ1-4,TGCGCCAGCAGCTCGGCCGGGAGTAATGAAAAACTGTTTTTT,CASSSAGSNEKLFF
.,.,TRBV6-1,TRBJ1-2,TGTGCCAGCAGTCCCCTAGGACAGATCTATGGCTACACCTTC,CASSPLGQIYGYTF
TRBD2,few,TRBV6-6,TRBJ2-5,TGTGCCAGCAGCCACCGGGGGGGGCGAGAGACCCAGTACTTC,CASSHRGGRETQYF
.,few,TRBV25-1,TRBJ2-2,TGTGCCAGCAGTGGAACCGGAGCAGGGAAGGCCGGGGAGCTGTTTTTT,CASSGTGAGKAGELFF
.,.,TRBV7-9,TRBJ1-6,TGTGCCAGCAGCTCTAGGACGAGGGAGCCCCTCCACTTT,CASSSRTREPLHF
.,.,TRBV4-1,TRBJ1-1,TGCGCCAGCAGCCAACAGGTCATAGGGGTAAAAACTGAAGCTTTCTTT,CASSQQVIGVKTEAFF
.,.,TRBV5-1,TRBJ1-1,TGCGCCAGCAGCTTGGCCCAGACTTCAACGGGCACTGAAGCTTTCTTT,CASSLAQTSTGTEAFF
TRBD1,.,TRBV5-1,TRBJ1-6,TGCGCCAGCAGCCCGACAGGGGGCAGTTCACCCCTCCACTTT,CASSPTGGSSPLHF
TRBD2,.,TRBV7-3,TRBJ2-1,TGTGCCAGCAGCTTCAGCGGGGGGCCCATTAATGAGCAGTTCTTC,CASSFSGGPINEQFF
.,.,TRBV13,TRBJ1-1,TGTGCCAGCAGCTTAGGCCTGGCAGGGGCTGTCAGTACTGAAGCTTTCTTT,CASSLGLAGAVSTEAFF
.,.,TRBV10-2,TRBJ1-2,TGCGCCAGCAGTGATTCGTATGGCTACACCTTC,CASSDSYGYTF
TRBD2,.,TRBV19,TRBJ2-7,TGTGCCAGTAAATCCGGGACTAGAGACTACGAGCAGTACTTC,CASKSGTRDYEQYF
.,.,TRBV5-1,TRBJ1-1,TGCGCCAGCAGCCTCGGGGGACTCACTGAAGCTTTCTTT,CASSLGGLTEAFF
.,.,TRBV5-1,TRBJ2-5,TGCGCCAGCAGCTTTCAGGCGAACCAAGAGACCCAGTACTTC,CASSFQANQETQYF
.,.,TRBV4-1,TRBJ1-1,TGCGCCAGCAGCCCGCGGAAAACGGGGGTGAACACTGAAGCTTTCTTT,CASSPRKTGVNTEAFF
.,few,TRBV23-1,TRBJ2-7,TGCGCCAGCATTCAAAGGTCATGCAGGGACTCCTACGAGCAGTACTTC,CASIQRSCRDSYEQYF
TRBD1,once,TRBV2,TRBJ2-7,TGTGCCAGCAGAGGCAGGGGGCACGAGCAGTACTTC,CASRGRGHEQYF
TRBD1,.,TRBV7-8,TRBJ1-1,TGTGCCAGCAGCTGGGGGGGACAGGCCCGGGGGGCTTTCTTT,CASSWGGQARGAFF
.,few,TRBV12-5,TRBJ1-6,TGTGCTAGTGGTTTCGATACAGAGAGTTCACCCCTCCACTTT,CASGFDTESSPLHF
.,.,TRBV19,TRBJ2-7,TGTGCCAGTAGTACAACGGGAACACCCTACGAGCAGTACTTC,CASSTTGTPYEQYF
TRBD1,once,TRBV7-2,TRBJ1-5,TGTGCCAGCAGGATCAGGGGGAATAGCAATCAGCCCCAGCATTTT,CASRIRGNSNQPQHF
TRBD1,.,TRBV5-8,TRBJ2-2,TGTGCCAGCAGCTACAGGGGGCCCGGGGAGCTGTTTTTT,CASSYRGPGELFF
TRBD1,.,TRBV7-8,TRBJ2-7,TGTGCCAGCAGCAGACAGGGGCTACTCTACGAGCAGTACTTC,CASSRQGLLYEQYF
.,.,TRBV6-1,TRBJ1-4,TGTGCCAGCAGTGGAGGAATTGCAACTAATGAAAAACTGTTTTTT,CASSGGIATNEKLFF
.,.,TRBV4-2,TRBJ1-2,TGTGCCAGCAGCCAAGATCGGGTAGACTATGGCTACACCTTC,CASSQDRVDYGYTF
.,.,TRBV7-9,TRBJ1-5,TGTGCCAGCAGCTCTGGGGGAGGGAAGGACAATCAGCCCCAGCATTTT,CASSSGGGKDNQPQHF
.,.,TRBV5-1,TRBJ2-3,TGCGCCAGCAGCTTTCAGGACATCCTCACAGATACGCAGTATTTT,CASSFQDILTDTQYF
.,.,TRBV27,TRBJ2-2,TGTGCCTCCTGCCCGGGGGGCGCGCTGCGGACCGGGGAGCTGTTTTTT,CASCPGGALRTGELFF
.,.,TRBV6-1,TRBJ1-1,TGTGCCAGCAGTGGTAAGGGAGGATCCACTGAAGCTTTCTTT,CASSGKGGSTEAFF
.,.,TRBV9,TRBJ2-7,TGTGCCAGCAGCGCGAAGGAGGGAGACGGCAGCCCCTACGAGCAGTACTTC,CASSAKEGDGSPYEQYF
.,.,TRBV7-9,TRBJ1-1,TGTGCCAGCAGCTTAAGCCCTGGGAACACTGAAGCTTTCTTT,CASSLSPGNTEAFF
TRBD1,.,TRBV9,TRBJ1-4,TGTGCCAGCAGCGAACAGATGGGACAGGGGGGGGAAAAACTGTTTTTT,CASSEQMGQGGEKLFF
TRBD1,.,TRBV5-1,TRBJ2-7,TGCGCCAGCAGCTTAATGGCTGGACAGGTAGCCTACGAGCAGTACTTC,CASSLMAGQVAYEQYF
.,few,TRBV5-4,TRBJ1-2,TGTGCCAGCAGCATGGAACAGGGTGGCGATGGCTACACCTTC,CASSMEQGGDGYTF
TRBD2,once,TRBV7-9,TRBJ2-3,TGTGCCAGCAGCTCGACTAGCGGGGGCCCCGATACGCAGTATTTT,CASSSTSGGPDTQYF
.,.,TRBV19,TRBJ2-3,TGTGCCACCCGATCCCCGGGCACAGATACGCAGTATTTT,CATRSPGTDTQYF
.,.,TRBV5-6,TRBJ1-1,TGTGCCAGCAGCTTGGATGTGCTACAGCCGGAAGCTTTCTTT,CASSLDVLQPEAFF
TRBD2,few,TRBV7-3,TRBJ2-1,TGTGCCAGCAGCCCGGAGGCAGCCTACTCGACTAGCGGCATTTCCTACAATGAGCAGTTCTTC,CASSPEAAYSTSGISYNEQFF
.,.,TRBV2,TRBJ2-7,TGTGCCAGCAGGGTAAGATTAGCGTCCTACGAGCAGTACTTC,CASRVRLASYEQYF
.,.,TRBV9,TRBJ2-1,TGTGCCAGCAGCGTCGCAGGGGACTCCTACAATGAGCAGTTCTTC,CASSVAGDSYNEQFF
.,.,TRBV2,TRBJ1-5,TGTGCCACCCAATTACAGGGTCGCAATCAGCCCCAGCATTTT,CATQLQGRNQPQHF
.,few,TRBV4-1,TRBJ1-1,TGCGCCAGCTGCAGGACAGAGATGAACACTGAAGCTTTCTTT,CASCRTEMNTEAFF
TRBD1,once,TRBV29-1,TRBJ2-1,TGCAGCGTTGCGTCCCGACGGGGACAGGGGTTCAATGAGCAGTTCTTC,CSVASRRGQGFNEQFF
.,.,TRBV15,TRBJ2-5,TGTGCCACCAGCAGACAGGGGCACGGCCAAGAGACCCAGTACTTC,CATSRQGHGQETQYF
.,.,TRBV9,TRBJ1-4,TGTGCCAGCAGCCCAGACGGGGTAGAGGCAGAAAAACTGTTTTTT,CASSPDGVEAEKLFF
TRBD2,.,TRBV9,TRBJ2-1,TGTGCCAGCAGCGTTAGCGGGGGGGGATACAATGAGCAGTTCTTC,CASSVSGGGYNEQFF
.,.,TRBV7-9,TRBJ1-1,TGTGCCAGCAGCTTAGTCGAGGCCACTGAAGCTTTCTTT,CASSLVEATEAFF
.,.,TRBV5-1,TRBJ2-1,TGCGCCAGCAGCTTGGGTGGCGAGGAAGAGGATGAGCAGTTCTTC,CASSLGGEEEDEQFF
.,.,TRBV4-1,TRBJ1-1,TGCGCCAGCAGCCAAGCGTCCACACGGAACACTGAAGCTTTCTTT,CASSQASTRNTEAFF
.,.,TRBV30,TRBJ1-6,TGTGCCTGGACCGAGCGGGGCAGCTCCAATTCACCCCTCCACTTT,CAWTERGSSNSPLHF
.,.,TRBV30,TRBJ1-5,TGTGCCTGGAGTGTTCCAGGGGGCAATCAGCCCCAGCATTTT,CAWSVPGGNQPQHF
TRBD1,.,TRBV6-6,TRBJ1-3,TGTGCCAGCAGTACGACAGGGGGCCTTGGAAACACCATATATTTT,CASSTTGGLGNTIYF